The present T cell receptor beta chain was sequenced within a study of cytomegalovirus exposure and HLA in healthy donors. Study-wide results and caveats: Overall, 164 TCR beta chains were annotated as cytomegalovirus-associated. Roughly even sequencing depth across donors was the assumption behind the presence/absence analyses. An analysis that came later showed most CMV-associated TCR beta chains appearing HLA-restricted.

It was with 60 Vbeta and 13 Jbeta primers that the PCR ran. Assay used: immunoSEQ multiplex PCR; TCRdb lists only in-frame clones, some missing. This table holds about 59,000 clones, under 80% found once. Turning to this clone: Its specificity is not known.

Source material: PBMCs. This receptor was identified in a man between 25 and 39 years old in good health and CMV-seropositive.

The DNA of the CDR3 is TGTGCCAGCAGAAAAGGGGTTGGCGCGCGCGGATCACCCCTCCACTTT. Its translation is CASRKGVGARGSPLHF. V gene TRBV28 combines with J gene TRBJ1-6, with TRBD1 as a possible D gene (5 bases). Germline-derived CDR1 and CDR2 are MDHEN and SYDVKM. The CDR3 sequence is 16 residues long. Trimming left V 6 bases short and J 10 bases short, with 22 bases between.